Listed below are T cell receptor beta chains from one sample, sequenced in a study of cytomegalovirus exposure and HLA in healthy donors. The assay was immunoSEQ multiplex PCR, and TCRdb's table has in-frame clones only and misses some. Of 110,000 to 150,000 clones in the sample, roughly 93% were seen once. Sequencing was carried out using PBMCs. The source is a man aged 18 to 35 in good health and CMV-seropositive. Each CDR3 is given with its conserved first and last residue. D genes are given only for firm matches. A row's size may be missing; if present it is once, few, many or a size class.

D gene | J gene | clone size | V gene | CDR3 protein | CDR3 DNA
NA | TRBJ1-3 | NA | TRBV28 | CASSLQGAFSGNTIYF | TGTGCCAGCAGTTTGCAGGGCGCCTTCTCTGGAAACACCATATATTTT
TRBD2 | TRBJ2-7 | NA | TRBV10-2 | CASRLAGLPESYEQYF | TGCGCCAGCCGACTAGCGGGACTCCCCGAGTCCTACGAGCAGTACTTC
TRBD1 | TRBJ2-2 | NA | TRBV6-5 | CASSWAGTGEGGELFF | TGTGCCAGCAGTTGGGCCGGGACAGGGGAAGGAGGGGAGCTGTTTTTT
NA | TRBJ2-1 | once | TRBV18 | CASSPNANEIYNEQFF | TGTGCCAGCTCACCAAACGCTAACGAGATCTACAATGAGCAGTTCTTC
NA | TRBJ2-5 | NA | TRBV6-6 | CASSYRGDQETQYF | TGTGCCAGCAGTTACAGAGGAGATCAAGAGACCCAGTACTTC
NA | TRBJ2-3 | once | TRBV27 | CATIAWGGSTDTQYF | TGTGCCACCATCGCCTGGGGCGGAAGCACAGATACGCAGTATTTT
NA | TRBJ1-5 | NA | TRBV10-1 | CARAFPGSGQPQHF | TGCGCCAGGGCCTTCCCGGGGTCGGGTCAGCCCCAGCATTTT
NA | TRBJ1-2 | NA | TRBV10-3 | CAISENRDIYGYTF | TGTGCCATCAGTGAGAACCGGGACATCTATGGCTACACCTTC
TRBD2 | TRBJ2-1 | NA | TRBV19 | CASSPVAGHEQFF | TGTGCCAGTAGCCCGGTAGCGGGCCATGAGCAGTTCTTC
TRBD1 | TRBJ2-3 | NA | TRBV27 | CASIGGGTDTQYF | TGTGCCAGCATAGGGGGCGGCACAGATACGCAGTATTTT
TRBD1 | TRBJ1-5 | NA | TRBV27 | CASSGTGGPHQPQHF | TGTGCCAGCAGTGGGACAGGGGGCCCCCATCAGCCCCAGCATTTT
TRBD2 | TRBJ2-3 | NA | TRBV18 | CASSPGPRLAGSPDTQYF | TGTGCCAGCTCACCGGGGCCCAGGCTAGCGGGATCTCCAGATACGCAGTATTTT
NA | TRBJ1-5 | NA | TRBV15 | CATSRALYQPQHF | TGTGCCACCAGCAGAGCTTTATATCAGCCCCAGCATTTT
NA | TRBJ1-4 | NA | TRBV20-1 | CSARDREKLFF | TGCAGTGCTAGAGATCGGGAAAAACTGTTTTTT
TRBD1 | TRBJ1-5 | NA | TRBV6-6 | CASSDRTGANQPQHF | TGTGCCAGCAGTGACCGGACAGGGGCAAATCAGCCCCAGCATTTT
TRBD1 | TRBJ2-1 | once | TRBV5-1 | CASSLGTGGVNEQFF | TGCGCCAGCAGCCTGGGGACAGGGGGAGTCAATGAGCAGTTCTTC
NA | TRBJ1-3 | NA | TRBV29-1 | CSVLQEGGNTIYF | TGCAGCGTTCTGCAGGAGGGTGGAAACACCATATATTTT
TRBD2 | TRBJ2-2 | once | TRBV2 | CASMSSSGDGELFF | TGTGCCAGCATGTCATCTAGCGGGGACGGGGAGCTGTTTTTT
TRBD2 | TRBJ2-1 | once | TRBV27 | CASSFRGSSYNEQFF | TGTGCCAGCAGTTTTCGCGGGAGCTCCTACAATGAGCAGTTCTTC
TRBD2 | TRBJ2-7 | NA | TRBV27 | CASSPPPLAGVSYEQYF | TGTGCCAGCAGTCCCCCCCCACTAGCGGGAGTCTCCTACGAGCAGTACTTC
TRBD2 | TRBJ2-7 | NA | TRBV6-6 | CASRGTSGPYEQYF | TGTGCCAGCAGGGGGACTAGCGGACCCTACGAGCAGTACTTC
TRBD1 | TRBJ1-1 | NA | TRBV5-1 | CASSAQGATEAFF | TGCGCCAGCAGCGCACAGGGGGCCACTGAAGCTTTCTTT
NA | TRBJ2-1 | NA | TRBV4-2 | CASSQGILLDEQFF | TGTGCCAGCAGCCAGGGCATCCTGTTGGATGAGCAGTTCTTC
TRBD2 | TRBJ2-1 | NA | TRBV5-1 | CASSPFSLLADNEQFF | TGCGCCAGCAGCCCCTTCAGCCTTCTAGCGGACAATGAGCAGTTCTTC
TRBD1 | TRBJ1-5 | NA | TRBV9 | CASSVGQGPGQPQHF | TGTGCCAGCAGCGTAGGACAGGGGCCAGGGCAGCCCCAGCATTTT
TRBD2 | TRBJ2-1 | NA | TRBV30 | CASTGTSIVEQFF | TGTGCCAGCACCGGGACTAGTATCGTTGAGCAGTTCTTC
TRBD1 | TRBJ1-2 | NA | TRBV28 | CATRLTGARNGYTF | TGTGCCACCCGATTAACAGGGGCAAGGAATGGCTACACCTTC
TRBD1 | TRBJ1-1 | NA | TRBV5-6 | CASSLGQGVAEAFF | TGTGCCAGCAGCTTAGGACAGGGGGTGGCTGAAGCTTTCTTT
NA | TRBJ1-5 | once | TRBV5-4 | CASSEGGDQPQHF | TGTGCCAGCAGCGAGGGAGGGGACCAGCCCCAGCATTTT
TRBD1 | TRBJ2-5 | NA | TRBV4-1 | CASSQGDRGQETQYF | TGCGCCAGCAGCCAGGGGGACAGGGGCCAAGAGACCCAGTACTTC
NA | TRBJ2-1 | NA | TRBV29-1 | CSVREGLHQFF | TGCAGCGTCCGCGAAGGACTGCACCAGTTCTTC
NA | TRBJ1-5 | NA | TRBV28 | CASSPQRGRDYQPQHF | TGTGCCAGCAGTCCCCAGCGAGGCAGGGATTATCAGCCCCAGCATTTT
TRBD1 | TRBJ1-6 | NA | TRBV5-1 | CASSWGTGGNSPLHF | TGCGCCAGCAGCTGGGGGACAGGTGGGAATTCACCCCTCCACTTT
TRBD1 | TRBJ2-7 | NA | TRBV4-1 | CASSQGPGQDEQYF | TGCGCCAGCAGCCAAGGACCTGGACAGGACGAGCAGTACTTC
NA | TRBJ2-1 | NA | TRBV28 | CASSLSAGEQFF | TGTGCCAGCAGTTTATCGGCGGGCGAGCAGTTCTTC
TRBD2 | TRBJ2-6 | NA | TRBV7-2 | CASSRASGPTSGANVLTF | TGTGCCAGCAGCAGAGCTAGCGGGCCTACCTCTGGGGCCAACGTCCTGACTTTC
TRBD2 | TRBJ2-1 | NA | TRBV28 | CASSSRMTSGSNEQFF | TGTGCCAGCAGTTCGAGGATGACTAGCGGATCCAATGAGCAGTTCTTC
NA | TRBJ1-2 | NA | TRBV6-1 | CASSVSFNYGYTF | TGTGCCAGCAGTGTGAGTTTTAACTATGGCTACACCTTC
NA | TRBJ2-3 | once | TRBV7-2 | CASSLVAGLTDTQYF | TGTGCCAGCAGCTTAGTAGCAGGGCTCACAGATACGCAGTATTTT